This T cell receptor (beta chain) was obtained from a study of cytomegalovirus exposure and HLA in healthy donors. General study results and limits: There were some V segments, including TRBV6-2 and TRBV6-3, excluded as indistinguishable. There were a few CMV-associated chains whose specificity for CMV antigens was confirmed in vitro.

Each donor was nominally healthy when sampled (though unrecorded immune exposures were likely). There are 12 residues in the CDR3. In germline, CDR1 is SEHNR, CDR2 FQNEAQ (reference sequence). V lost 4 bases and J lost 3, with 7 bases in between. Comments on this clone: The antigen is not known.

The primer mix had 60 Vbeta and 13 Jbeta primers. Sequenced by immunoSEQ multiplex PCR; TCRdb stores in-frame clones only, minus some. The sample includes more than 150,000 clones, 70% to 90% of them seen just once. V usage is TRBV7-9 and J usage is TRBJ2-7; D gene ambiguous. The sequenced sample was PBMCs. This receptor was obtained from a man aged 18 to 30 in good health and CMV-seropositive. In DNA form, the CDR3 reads TGTGCCAGCAGCTCCAACAGCTACGAGCAGTACTTC. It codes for CASSSNSYEQYF. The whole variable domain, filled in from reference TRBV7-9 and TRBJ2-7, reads DTGVSQNPRHKITKRGQNVTFRCDPISEHNRLYWYRQTLGQGPEFLTYFQNEAQLEKSRLLSDRFSAERPKGSFSTLEIQRTEQGDSAMYLCASSSNSYEQYFGPGTRLTVT.